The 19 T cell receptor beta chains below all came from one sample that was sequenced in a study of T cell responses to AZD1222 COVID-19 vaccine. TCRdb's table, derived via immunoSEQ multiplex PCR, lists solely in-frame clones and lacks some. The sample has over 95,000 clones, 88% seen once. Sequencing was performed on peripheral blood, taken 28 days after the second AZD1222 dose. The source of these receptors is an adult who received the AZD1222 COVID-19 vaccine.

The CDR3 nucleotides are TGTGCCAGCAGCTTAGCGTCTCCCGGGTGGGGGACGTTGGCCGGGGAGCTGTTTTTT. Amino acid sequence: CASSLASPGWGTLAGELFF. The chain combines TRBV7-7 with TRBJ2-2, with D possibly called TRBD1 or TRBD2 (5 bases each). Germline V gene sequence: CDR1 SSHAT, CDR2 FNYEAQ (reference sequence). This CDR3 has 19 residues. V lost 0 bases and J lost 6, with 23 bases in between.

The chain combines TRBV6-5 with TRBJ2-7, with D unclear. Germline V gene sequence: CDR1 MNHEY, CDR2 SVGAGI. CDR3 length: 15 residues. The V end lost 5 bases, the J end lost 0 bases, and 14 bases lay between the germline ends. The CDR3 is CASSPAPLSSYEQYF. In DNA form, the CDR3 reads TGTGCCAGCAGTCCCGCCCCGCTGAGCTCCTACGAGCAGTACTTC.

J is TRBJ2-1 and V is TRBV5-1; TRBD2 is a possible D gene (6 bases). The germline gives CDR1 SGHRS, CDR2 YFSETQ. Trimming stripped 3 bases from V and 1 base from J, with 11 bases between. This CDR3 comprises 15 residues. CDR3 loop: CASSSQAGSYNEQFF. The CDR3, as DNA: TGCGCCAGCAGCTCACAAGCGGGTTCCTACAATGAGCAGTTCTTC.

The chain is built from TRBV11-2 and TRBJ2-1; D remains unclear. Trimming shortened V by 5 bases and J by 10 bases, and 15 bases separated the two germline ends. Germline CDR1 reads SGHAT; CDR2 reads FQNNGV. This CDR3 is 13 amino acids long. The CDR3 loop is CASSLPTHGEQFF. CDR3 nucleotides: TGTGCCAGCAGCCTCCCGACCCACGGCGAGCAGTTCTTC.

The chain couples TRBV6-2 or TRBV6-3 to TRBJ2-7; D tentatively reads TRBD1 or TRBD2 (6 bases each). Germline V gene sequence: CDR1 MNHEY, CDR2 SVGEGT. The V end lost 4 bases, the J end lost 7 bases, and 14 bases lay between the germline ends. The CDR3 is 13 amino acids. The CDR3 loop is CASSLLRGREQYF. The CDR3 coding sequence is TGTGCCAGCAGTTTACTCCGGGGGCGGGAGCAGTACTTC.

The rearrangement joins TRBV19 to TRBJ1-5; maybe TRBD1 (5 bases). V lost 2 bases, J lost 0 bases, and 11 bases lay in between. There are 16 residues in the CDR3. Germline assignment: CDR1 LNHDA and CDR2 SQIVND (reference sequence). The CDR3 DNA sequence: TGTGCCAGTAGTATAACCGGGACCCTTAGCAATCAGCCCCAGCATTTT. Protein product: CASSITGTLSNQPQHF.

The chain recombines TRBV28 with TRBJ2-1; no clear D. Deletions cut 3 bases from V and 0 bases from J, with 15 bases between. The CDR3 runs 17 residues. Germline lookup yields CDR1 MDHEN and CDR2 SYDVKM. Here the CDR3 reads CASSLSGWDSSYNEQFF. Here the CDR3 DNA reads TGTGCCAGCAGTTTGTCGGGTTGGGATAGCTCCTACAATGAGCAGTTCTTC. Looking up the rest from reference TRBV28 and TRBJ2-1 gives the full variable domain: DVKVTQSSRYLVKRTGEKVFLECVQDMDHENMFWYRQDPGLGLRLIYFSYDVKMKEKGDIPEGYSVSREKKERFSLILESASTNQTSMYLCASSLSGWDSSYNEQFFGPGTRLTVL.

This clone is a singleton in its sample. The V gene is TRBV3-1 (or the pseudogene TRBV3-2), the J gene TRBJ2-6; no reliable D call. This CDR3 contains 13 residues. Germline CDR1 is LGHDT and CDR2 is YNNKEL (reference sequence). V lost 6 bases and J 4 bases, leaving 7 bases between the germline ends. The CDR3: CASSQLGANVLTF. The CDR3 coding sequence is TGTGCCAGCAGTCAACTCGGGGCCAACGTCCTGACTTTC.

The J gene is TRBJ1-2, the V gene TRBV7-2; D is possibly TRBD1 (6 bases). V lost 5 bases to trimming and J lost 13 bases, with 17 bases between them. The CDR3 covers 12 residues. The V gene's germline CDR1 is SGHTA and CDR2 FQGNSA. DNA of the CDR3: TGTGCCAGCAGCCCTGGGGGCAGGGGTTCCACCTTC. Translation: CASSPGGRGSTF.

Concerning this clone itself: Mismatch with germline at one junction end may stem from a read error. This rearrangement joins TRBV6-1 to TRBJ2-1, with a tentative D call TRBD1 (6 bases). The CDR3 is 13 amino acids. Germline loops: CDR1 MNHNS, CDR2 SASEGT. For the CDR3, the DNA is TGTGCCAGCAGTCAAGCTGACGGACAGAGGCTGTTCTTC. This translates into CASSQADGQRLFF.

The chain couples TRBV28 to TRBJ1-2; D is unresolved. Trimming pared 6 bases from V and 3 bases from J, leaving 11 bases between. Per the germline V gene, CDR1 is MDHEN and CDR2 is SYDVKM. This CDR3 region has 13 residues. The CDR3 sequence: CASRVRRHYGYTF. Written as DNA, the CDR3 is TGTGCCAGCAGGGTACGAAGACACTATGGCTACACCTTC.

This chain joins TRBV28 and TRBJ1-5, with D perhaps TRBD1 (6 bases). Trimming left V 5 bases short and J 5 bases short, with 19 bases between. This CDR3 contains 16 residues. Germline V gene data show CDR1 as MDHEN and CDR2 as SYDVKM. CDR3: CASSLLSRDTHQPQHF. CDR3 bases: TGTGCCAGCAGTCTACTTTCCCGGGACACCCATCAGCCCCAGCATTTT.

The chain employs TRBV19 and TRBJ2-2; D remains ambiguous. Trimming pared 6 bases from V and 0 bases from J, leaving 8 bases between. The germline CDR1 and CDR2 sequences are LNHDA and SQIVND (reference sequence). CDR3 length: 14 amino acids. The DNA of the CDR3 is TGTGCCAGTAGGACCGACCCGAACACCGGGGAGCTGTTTTTT. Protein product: CASRTDPNTGELFF.

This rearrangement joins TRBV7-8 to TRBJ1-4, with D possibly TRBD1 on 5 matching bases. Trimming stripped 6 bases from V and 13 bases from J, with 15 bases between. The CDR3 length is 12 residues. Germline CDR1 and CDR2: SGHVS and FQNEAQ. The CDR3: CASRNVGLLLFF. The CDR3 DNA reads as TGTGCCAGCAGAAATGTGGGACTCTTACTGTTTTTT.

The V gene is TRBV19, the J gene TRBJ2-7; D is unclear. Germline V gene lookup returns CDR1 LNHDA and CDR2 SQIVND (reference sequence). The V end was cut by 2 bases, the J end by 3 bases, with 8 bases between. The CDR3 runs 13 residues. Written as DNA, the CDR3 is TGTGCCAGTAGTATAAAACAGTTCTACGAGCAGTACTTC. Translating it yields CASSIKQFYEQYF. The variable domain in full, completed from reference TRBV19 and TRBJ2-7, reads DGGITQSPKYLFRKEGQNVTLSCEQNLNHDAMYWYRQDPGQGLRLIYYSQIVNDFQKGDIAEGYSVSREKKESFPLTVTSAQKNPTAFYLCASSIKQFYEQYFGPGTRLTVT.

In DNA form, the CDR3 reads TGTGCCAGCAGTTCCCAGGAAGGGGAGACCCAGTACTTC. Amino acids: CASSSQEGETQYF. This sequence joins TRBV7-2 and TRBJ2-5; no clear D gene. The CDR3 sequence is 13 residues long. Germline-derived CDR1 and CDR2 are SGHTA and FQGNSA. V lost 6 bases and J 5 bases, leaving 13 bases between the germline ends.

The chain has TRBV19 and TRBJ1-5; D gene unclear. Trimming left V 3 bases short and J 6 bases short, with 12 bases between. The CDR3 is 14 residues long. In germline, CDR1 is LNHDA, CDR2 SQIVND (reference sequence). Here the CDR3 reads CASSIPVVGQPQHF. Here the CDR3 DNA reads TGTGCCAGTAGTATCCCCGTTGTGGGTCAGCCCCAGCATTTT.

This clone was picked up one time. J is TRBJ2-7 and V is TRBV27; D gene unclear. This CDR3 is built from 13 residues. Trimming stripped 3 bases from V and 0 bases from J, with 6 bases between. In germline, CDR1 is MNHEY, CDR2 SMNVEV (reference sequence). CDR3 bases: TGTGCCAGCAGTTTCTCGAGCTCCTACGAGCAGTACTTC. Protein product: CASSFSSSYEQYF.

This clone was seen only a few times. The CDR3, as DNA: TGTGCCAGTAGGGGACAGGGGAACTACGAGCAGTACTTC. Protein sequence: CASRGQGNYEQYF. The chain joins TRBV19 to TRBJ2-7; 10 positions match TRBD1. The J segment lost 3 bases and the V segment lost 6 bases, leaving 2 bases of the junction unmatched. This CDR3 has 13 amino acids. Germline CDR1 is LNHDA and CDR2 is SQIVND (reference sequence).